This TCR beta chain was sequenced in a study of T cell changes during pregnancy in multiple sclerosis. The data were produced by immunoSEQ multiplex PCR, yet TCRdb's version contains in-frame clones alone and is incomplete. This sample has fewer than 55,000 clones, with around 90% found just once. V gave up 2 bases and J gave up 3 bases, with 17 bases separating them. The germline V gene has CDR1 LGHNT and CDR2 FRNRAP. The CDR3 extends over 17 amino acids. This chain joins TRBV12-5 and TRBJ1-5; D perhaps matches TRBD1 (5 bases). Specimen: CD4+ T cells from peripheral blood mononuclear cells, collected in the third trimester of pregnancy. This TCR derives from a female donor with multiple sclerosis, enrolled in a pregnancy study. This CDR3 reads CASGLFSLGHLNQPQHF. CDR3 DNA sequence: TGTGCTAGTGGTTTGTTTTCCCTCGGACATCTCAATCAGCCCCAGCATTTT.